Here is one TCR beta chain with its context. Its antigen is currently unknown. This CDR3 is 15 amino acids long. The V gene's germline CDR1 is SGHTS and CDR2 YDEGEE. Trimming cost V 0 bases and J 1 base, with 8 bases left between them. The data derive from a study of cytomegalovirus exposure and HLA in healthy donors. At collection, donors were nominally healthy, but unrecorded immune exposures were probable. The PCR contained 60 Vbeta and 13 Jbeta primers. The assay was immunoSEQ multiplex PCR, and TCRdb's table has in-frame clones only and misses some. The repertoire holds approximately 150,000 clones, with 65% to 85% as singletons. Study-wide results and limits: A previous analysis found most TCR beta V segments productive roughly 87% or roughly 30% of the time.

Sequencing input: PBMCs. The receptor comes from a woman in her thirties in good health and CMV-seropositive. This chain connects TRBV5-8 to TRBJ1-5; D unclear. CDR3 bases: TGTGCCAGCAGCTTGGAAGTCCAGAGCAATCAGCCCCAGCATTTT. Translated: CASSLEVQSNQPQHF.